Listed below are T cell receptor beta chains from one sample, sequenced in a study of cytomegalovirus exposure and HLA in healthy donors. Libraries were prepared by immunoSEQ multiplex PCR; TCRdb keeps only in-frame clonotypes and omits some of them. This table has about 180,000 clones, 70% to 80% appearing once. Sequencing used PBMCs. Every receptor here comes from a man between 18 and 29 years old in good health and CMV-seronegative. CDR3s leave out the opening cysteine and the closing phenylalanine or tryptophan. D genes are given only for firm matches.

D	V	CDR3
-	TRBV4-2	ASSQEGGQGYSPLH
TRBD1	TRBV29-1	SVESRTGGSDTEAF
-	TRBV2	ASSLNPRGGQGYT
TRBD1	TRBV28	ASSLPSQGGVTGELF
-	TRBV9	ASSVATKTGELF
-	TRBV7-2	ASSLLSLNSEQF
TRBD1	TRBV5-6	ASSYTGGTGYT
TRBD1	TRBV6-5	ASRMGQSFYGYT
-	TRBV30	AWERARSYEQY
-	TRBV28	ASSLNSVYEQY
-	TRBV28	ASSSSYREH
TRBD1	TRBV6-1	ASSEAGTGRAYGYT
TRBD2	TRBV28	ASSPGLAGTQY
TRBD2	TRBV30	AWRGLAGGAYNEQF
TRBD1	TRBV28	ASSEGTGDYEQY
-	TRBV11-2	ASSLGGPQETQY
-	TRBV28	ASSLGRRGEKLF
TRBD1	TRBV9	ASSPREGATDTQY
-	TRBV15	ATSRDSRTQGDEQY
TRBD1	TRBV10-3	AISESPGQGGSGANVLT
TRBD1	TRBV9	ASSATGDVGNQPQH
TRBD1	TRBV5-1	ASSWGTGGYEQF
-	TRBV7-9	ASSSPGGEKLF
TRBD1	TRBV27	ASSPQTGGVNSPLH
-	TRBV6-4	ASSGQADTGELF
TRBD2	TRBV5-4	ASSNAGGTGELF
TRBD1	TRBV6-1	ASSEDRVENTGELF
-	TRBV7-3	ASSFSSYPTDTQY
-	TRBV28	ASSEWTVSYEQY
TRBD1	TRBV5-4	ASSRVGRTGGGEQY
-	TRBV9	ASSADTTYEQY
-	TRBV2	ASSAGEGTEAF
-	TRBV2	ASSEGDSAADTQY
-	TRBV28	ASSSGGGDNYGYT
TRBD2	TRBV19	ASSRLAGGPGETQY
TRBD1	TRBV10-3	AISARDRGGNEQF
-	TRBV30	AWRQGLRELF
TRBD1	TRBV5-5	ASSKGGTGLTNEKLF
-	TRBV5-1	ASSAGTVHEKLF
TRBD2	TRBV28	ASISSGPSYNEQF
-	TRBV19	ASSIGTLKTQPQH
TRBD1	TRBV28	ASRTGAPETQY
-	TRBV7-2	ASSLRPPDGAGTQY
-	TRBV18	ASSPPGGDNQPQH
-	TRBV28	ASSYVRGAHTGELF
-	TRBV6-6	ASSQAPQVEGYT
TRBD2	TRBV7-9	ASSFVGGGNEQF
-	TRBV28	ASSFPENTEAF
TRBD1	TRBV5-1	ASTSGTGLTEAF
TRBD2	TRBV7-2	ASSLGLAGGEETQY
TRBD1	TRBV7-3	ASSTGTGAYNEQF
-	TRBV4-1	ASSQDSGSEKLF
TRBD2	TRBV7-6	ASSLGASGGYNEQF
-	TRBV4-1	ASSPSVNYGYT
TRBD2	TRBV5-1	ASSFGTSGRSSYEQY